These 5 T cell receptor beta chains originate from one sample sequenced in a study of blood T cell repertoires in COVID-19. Libraries were prepared by immunoSEQ multiplex PCR; TCRdb keeps only in-frame clonotypes and omits some of them. The sample includes 300,000 to 400,000 clones, over 75% seen only once; the top ten take roughly 0.99%. Sequencing was done on a sample of PBMCs or T cells enriched from blood (not recorded which). These receptors all come from a man younger than 35 who had recovered from COVID-19.

The V gene is TRBV7-3, the J gene TRBJ2-2, with a possible D match to TRBD2 (6 bases). V was cut by 2 bases and J by 1 base, with 14 bases left in between. The CDR3 length is 17 residues. Germline CDR1 SGHTA, CDR2 FQGTGA. CDR3 region: CASSLGPLAMNTGELFF. The CDR3 DNA is TGTGCCAGCAGCTTAGGTCCGCTAGCGATGAACACCGGGGAGCTGTTTTTT. The full variable domain, completed using reference TRBV7-3 and TRBJ2-2, is GAGVSQTPSNKVTEKGKYVELRCDPISGHTALYWYRQSLGQGPEFLIYFQGTGAADDSGLPNDRFFAVRPEGSVSTLKIQRTERGDSAVYLCASSLGPLAMNTGELFFGEGSRLTVL.

V is TRBV7-9 and J is TRBJ1-1; D is unclear. CDR3 size: 13 residues. Per germline, CDR1 SEHNR and CDR2 FQNEAQ (reference sequence). V lost 7 bases to trimming and J lost 4 bases, with 13 bases between them. DNA for the CDR3: TGTGCCAGCACCGAAAGGGCGGGCACTGAAGCTTTCTTT. The encoded protein is CASTERAGTEAFF.

The chain carries TRBV6-5 and TRBJ1-1; 7 bases fit TRBD1. The J segment lost 4 bases and the V segment lost 5 bases, leaving 7 bases of the junction unmatched. The CDR3 spans 14 residues. Germline CDR1 and CDR2: MNHEY and SVGAGI. The CDR3 protein is CASSLEGAGTEAFF. The CDR3 DNA sequence: TGTGCCAGCAGTCTGGAGGGGGCTGGCACTGAAGCTTTCTTT.

This chain joins TRBV28 and TRBJ2-7; 8 bases line up with TRBD2. After removal of 8 bases from V and 6 bases from J, the junction contained 12 bases not matched to a gene. Germline V gene sequence: CDR1 MDHEN, CDR2 SYDVKM. This CDR3 spans 14 amino acids. CDR3 sequence: CASRTGTRAAEQYF. CDR3 sequence (DNA): TGTGCCAGCCGAACGGGGACTAGAGCGGCCGAGCAGTACTTC.

The gene calls are TRBV2 and TRBJ2-7, with 8 bases that match TRBD1. Trimming removed 4 bases from V and 5 bases from J; junction bases left unmatched: 4. Germline values: CDR1 SNHLY, CDR2 FYNNEI. The CDR3 spans 13 residues. CDR3 nucleotide sequence: TGTGCCAGCAGTGGTGACAGGGGCCACGAGCAGTACTTC. Its protein is CASSGDRGHEQYF.